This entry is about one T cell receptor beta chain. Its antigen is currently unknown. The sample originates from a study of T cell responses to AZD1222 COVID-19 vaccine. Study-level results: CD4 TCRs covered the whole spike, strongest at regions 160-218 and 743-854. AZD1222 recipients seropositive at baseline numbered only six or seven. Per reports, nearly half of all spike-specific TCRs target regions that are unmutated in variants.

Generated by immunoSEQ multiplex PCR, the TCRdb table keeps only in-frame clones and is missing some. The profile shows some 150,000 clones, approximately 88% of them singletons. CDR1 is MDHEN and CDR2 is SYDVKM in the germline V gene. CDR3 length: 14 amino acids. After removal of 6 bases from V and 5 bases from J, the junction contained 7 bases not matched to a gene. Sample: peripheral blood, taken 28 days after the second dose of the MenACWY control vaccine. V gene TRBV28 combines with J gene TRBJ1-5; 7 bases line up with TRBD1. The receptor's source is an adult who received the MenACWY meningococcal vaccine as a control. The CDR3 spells CASRMGQTHQPQHF. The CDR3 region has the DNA TGTGCCAGCAGGATGGGACAGACACATCAGCCCCAGCATTTT.